This T cell receptor (beta chain) was recorded in a study of blood T cells in healthy people across ages. The CDR3 spans 15 residues. The germline V gene has CDR1 MGHRA and CDR2 YSYEKL. The V gene lost 1 base and the J gene lost 5 bases, with 14 bases spanning the gap. Extraction yielded at least 5 micrograms of total RNA per sample. A sample-barcoded 5' primer and a J-beta primer mix were used in a second PCR of roughly 7 to 11 cycles. TCRdb itself ran the 5' RACE reads through MiXCR, one entry per CDR3 protein. The profile shows roughly 1,300,000 distinct CDR3 sequences, almost 60% of them singletons.

The receptor was isolated from a man in his late teens or twenties in good health. The sample was blood. The chain joins TRBV4-1 to TRBJ2-5; either TRBD1 or TRBD2 may supply D (5 bases each). CDR3 sequence reads: CASSQGGGLLETQYF. In DNA form, the CDR3 reads TGCGCCAGCAGCCAAGGTGGGGGTTTATTGGAGACCCAGTACTTC.